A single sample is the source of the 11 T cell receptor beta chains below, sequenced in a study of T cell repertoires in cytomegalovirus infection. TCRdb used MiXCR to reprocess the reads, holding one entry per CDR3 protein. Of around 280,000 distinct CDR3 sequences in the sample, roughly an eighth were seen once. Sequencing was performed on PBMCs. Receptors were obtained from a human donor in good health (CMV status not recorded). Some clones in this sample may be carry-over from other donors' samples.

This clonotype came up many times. CDR3 nucleotides: TGTGCCAGCAGCTGGGCCGGGGGCGAGACCCAGTACTTC. This codes for CASSWAGGETQYF. The chain links TRBV7-2 to TRBJ2-5; D may be TRBD1 or TRBD2 (6 bases each). Per germline, CDR1 SGHTA and CDR2 FQGNSA. The germline V and J ends were trimmed by 4 bases and 5 bases, with 11 bases remaining between them. The CDR3 runs to 13 residues.

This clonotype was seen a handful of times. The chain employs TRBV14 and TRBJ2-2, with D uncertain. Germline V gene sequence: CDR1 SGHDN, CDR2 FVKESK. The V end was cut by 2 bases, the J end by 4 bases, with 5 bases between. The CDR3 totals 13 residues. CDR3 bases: TGTGCCAGCAGCCAATTTGCCACCGGGGAGCTGTTTTTT. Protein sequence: CASSQFATGELFF.

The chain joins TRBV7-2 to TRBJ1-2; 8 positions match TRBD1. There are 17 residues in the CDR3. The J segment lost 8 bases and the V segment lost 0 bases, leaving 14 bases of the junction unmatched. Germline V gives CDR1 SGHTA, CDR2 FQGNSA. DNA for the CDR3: TGTGCCAGCAGCTTAGCAGGCTCGGGACAGGTCTTTCGCGGCTACACCTTC. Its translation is CASSLAGSGQVFRGYTF. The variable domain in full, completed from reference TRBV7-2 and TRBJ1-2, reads GAGVSQSPSNKVTEKGKDVELRCDPISGHTALYWYRQSLGQGLEFLIYFQGNSAPDKSGLPSDRFSAERTGGSVSTLTIQRTQQEDSAVYLCASSLAGSGQVFRGYTFGSGTRLTVV.

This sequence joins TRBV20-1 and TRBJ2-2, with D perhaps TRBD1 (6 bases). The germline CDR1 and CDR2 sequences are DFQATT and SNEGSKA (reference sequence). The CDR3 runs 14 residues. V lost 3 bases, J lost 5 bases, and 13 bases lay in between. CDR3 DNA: TGCAGTGCTAGGAGACAGGTAGCGACCGGGGAGCTGTTTTTT. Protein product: CSARRQVATGELFF.

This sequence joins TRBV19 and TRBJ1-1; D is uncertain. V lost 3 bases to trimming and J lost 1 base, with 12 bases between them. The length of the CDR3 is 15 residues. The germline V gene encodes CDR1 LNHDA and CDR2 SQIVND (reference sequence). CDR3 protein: CASSMRWEGNTEAFF. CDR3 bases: TGTGCCAGTAGTATGAGATGGGAGGGGAACACTGAAGCTTTCTTT.

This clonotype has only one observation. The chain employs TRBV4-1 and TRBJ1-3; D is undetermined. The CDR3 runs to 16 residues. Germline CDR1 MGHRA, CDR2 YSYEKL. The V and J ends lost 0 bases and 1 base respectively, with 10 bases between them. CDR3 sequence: CASSQESGRSGNTIYF. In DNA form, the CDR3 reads TGCGCCAGCAGCCAAGAGAGTGGACGATCTGGAAACACCATATATTTT.

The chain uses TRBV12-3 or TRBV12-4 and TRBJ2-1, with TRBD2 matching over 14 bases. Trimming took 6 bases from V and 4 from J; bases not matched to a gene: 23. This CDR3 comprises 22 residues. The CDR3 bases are TGTGCCAGCAGACTCTACGCATCCGGGACTAGCGGGAGAGGGGGGAAATACAATGAGCAGTTCTTC. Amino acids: CASRLYASGTSGRGGKYNEQFF.

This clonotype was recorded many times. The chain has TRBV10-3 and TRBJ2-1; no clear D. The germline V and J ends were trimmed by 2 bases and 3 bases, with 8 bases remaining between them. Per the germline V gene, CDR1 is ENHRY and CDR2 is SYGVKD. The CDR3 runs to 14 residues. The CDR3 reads CAISENTFYNEQFF. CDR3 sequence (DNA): TGTGCCATCAGTGAGAACACCTTCTACAATGAGCAGTTCTTC.

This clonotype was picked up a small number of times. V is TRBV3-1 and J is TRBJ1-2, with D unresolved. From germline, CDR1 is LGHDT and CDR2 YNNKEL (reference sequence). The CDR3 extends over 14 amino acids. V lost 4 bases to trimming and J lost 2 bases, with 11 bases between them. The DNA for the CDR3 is TGTGCCAGCAGCCCGTCTGGGAGAAACTATGGCTACACCTTC. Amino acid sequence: CASSPSGRNYGYTF.

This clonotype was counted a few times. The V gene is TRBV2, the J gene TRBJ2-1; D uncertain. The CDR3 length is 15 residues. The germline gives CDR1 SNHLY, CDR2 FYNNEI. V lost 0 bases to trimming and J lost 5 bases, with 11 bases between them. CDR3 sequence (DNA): TGTGCCAGCAGTGAAGCGGAACAGTTTAACAATGAGCAGTTCTTC. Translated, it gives CASSEAEQFNNEQFF.

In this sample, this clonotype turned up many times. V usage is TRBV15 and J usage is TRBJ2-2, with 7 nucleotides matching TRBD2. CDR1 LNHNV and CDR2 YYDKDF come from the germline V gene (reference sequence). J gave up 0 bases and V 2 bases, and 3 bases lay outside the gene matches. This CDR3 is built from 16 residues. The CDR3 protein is CATSRRGGTNTGELFF. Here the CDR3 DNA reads TGTGCCACCAGCAGAAGGGGAGGGACGAACACCGGGGAGCTGTTTTTT.